This is a list of T cell receptor beta chains from one sample in a study of T cell responses to AZD1222 COVID-19 vaccine. The method was immunoSEQ multiplex PCR; TCRdb's version includes in-frame clones alone and lacks a portion of them. Of some 110,000 clones detected, about 80% appear once; the ten largest clones hold around 9.9%. The sequencing here drew on peripheral blood, taken on day 0 of AZD1222 vaccination. These receptors all come from an adult in good health. Both conserved end residues are part of each CDR3.

j_gene,v_gene,CDR3aa
TRBJ2-7,TRBV6-5,CASSTVGYSREQYF
TRBJ1-4,TRBV7-9,CASSRRTGTEKLFF
TRBJ2-7,TRBV7-2,CASSSRRAYEQYF
TRBJ1-1,TRBV5-6,CASSLAIQRRGNTEAFF
TRBJ2-1,TRBV7-2,CASSQDISNEQFF
TRBJ2-7,TRBV27,CASSATANKVYEQYF
TRBJ2-7,TRBV29-1,CSASGPSYEQYF
TRBJ2-7,TRBV6-5,CASSRTGNEQYF
TRBJ2-6,TRBV2,CASSELGGVTNVLTF
TRBJ1-4,TRBV6-5,CASAAGQAGEKLFF
TRBJ1-2,TRBV19,CASRGRNNYGYTF
TRBJ2-3,TRBV5-1,CASRLGQFTDTQYF
TRBJ2-7,TRBV6-5,CASSRAGEAGEQYF
TRBJ1-6,TRBV19,CASSTLVFNNSPLHF
TRBJ1-6,TRBV30,CAWSMGQGNSPLHF
TRBJ1-3,TRBV5-1,CASDRYRDRPLSGNTIYF
TRBJ1-5,TRBV3-1/TRBV3-2,CASSQDLTPNQPQHF
TRBJ2-7,TRBV6-5,CASKERGTNYEQYF
TRBJ2-7,TRBV27,CASSLRVGRSYEQYF
TRBJ1-1,TRBV7-2,CASRFDSSGTEAFF
TRBJ1-4,TRBV3-1/TRBV3-2,CASSPRRGFGEKLFF
TRBJ1-3,TRBV7-2,CASSSSVGAGNTIYF
TRBJ1-5,TRBV7-2,CASSSQGRNQPQHF
TRBJ1-2,TRBV7-9,CASSLVLRQGANYGYTF
TRBJ1-2,TRBV7-9,CASSLAGPLEREGYTF
TRBJ1-3,TRBV28,CASSWAGTAGNTIYF
TRBJ1-2,TRBV18,CASSPPGRRVNGYTF
TRBJ2-7,TRBV6-5,CASSYLTAGENYEQYF
TRBJ2-7,TRBV5-1,CASSDVDYSEQYF
TRBJ1-1,TRBV10-2,CASRGGSGNTEAFF
TRBJ2-7,TRBV7-2,CASSLAAGSPYEQYF
TRBJ2-4,TRBV28,CASSFGGAAKNIQYF
TRBJ2-2,TRBV19,CASRTGQGYTGELFF
TRBJ2-5,TRBV10-2,CASSGGGETQYF
TRBJ1-3,TRBV7-3,CASSLWGNGNTIYF